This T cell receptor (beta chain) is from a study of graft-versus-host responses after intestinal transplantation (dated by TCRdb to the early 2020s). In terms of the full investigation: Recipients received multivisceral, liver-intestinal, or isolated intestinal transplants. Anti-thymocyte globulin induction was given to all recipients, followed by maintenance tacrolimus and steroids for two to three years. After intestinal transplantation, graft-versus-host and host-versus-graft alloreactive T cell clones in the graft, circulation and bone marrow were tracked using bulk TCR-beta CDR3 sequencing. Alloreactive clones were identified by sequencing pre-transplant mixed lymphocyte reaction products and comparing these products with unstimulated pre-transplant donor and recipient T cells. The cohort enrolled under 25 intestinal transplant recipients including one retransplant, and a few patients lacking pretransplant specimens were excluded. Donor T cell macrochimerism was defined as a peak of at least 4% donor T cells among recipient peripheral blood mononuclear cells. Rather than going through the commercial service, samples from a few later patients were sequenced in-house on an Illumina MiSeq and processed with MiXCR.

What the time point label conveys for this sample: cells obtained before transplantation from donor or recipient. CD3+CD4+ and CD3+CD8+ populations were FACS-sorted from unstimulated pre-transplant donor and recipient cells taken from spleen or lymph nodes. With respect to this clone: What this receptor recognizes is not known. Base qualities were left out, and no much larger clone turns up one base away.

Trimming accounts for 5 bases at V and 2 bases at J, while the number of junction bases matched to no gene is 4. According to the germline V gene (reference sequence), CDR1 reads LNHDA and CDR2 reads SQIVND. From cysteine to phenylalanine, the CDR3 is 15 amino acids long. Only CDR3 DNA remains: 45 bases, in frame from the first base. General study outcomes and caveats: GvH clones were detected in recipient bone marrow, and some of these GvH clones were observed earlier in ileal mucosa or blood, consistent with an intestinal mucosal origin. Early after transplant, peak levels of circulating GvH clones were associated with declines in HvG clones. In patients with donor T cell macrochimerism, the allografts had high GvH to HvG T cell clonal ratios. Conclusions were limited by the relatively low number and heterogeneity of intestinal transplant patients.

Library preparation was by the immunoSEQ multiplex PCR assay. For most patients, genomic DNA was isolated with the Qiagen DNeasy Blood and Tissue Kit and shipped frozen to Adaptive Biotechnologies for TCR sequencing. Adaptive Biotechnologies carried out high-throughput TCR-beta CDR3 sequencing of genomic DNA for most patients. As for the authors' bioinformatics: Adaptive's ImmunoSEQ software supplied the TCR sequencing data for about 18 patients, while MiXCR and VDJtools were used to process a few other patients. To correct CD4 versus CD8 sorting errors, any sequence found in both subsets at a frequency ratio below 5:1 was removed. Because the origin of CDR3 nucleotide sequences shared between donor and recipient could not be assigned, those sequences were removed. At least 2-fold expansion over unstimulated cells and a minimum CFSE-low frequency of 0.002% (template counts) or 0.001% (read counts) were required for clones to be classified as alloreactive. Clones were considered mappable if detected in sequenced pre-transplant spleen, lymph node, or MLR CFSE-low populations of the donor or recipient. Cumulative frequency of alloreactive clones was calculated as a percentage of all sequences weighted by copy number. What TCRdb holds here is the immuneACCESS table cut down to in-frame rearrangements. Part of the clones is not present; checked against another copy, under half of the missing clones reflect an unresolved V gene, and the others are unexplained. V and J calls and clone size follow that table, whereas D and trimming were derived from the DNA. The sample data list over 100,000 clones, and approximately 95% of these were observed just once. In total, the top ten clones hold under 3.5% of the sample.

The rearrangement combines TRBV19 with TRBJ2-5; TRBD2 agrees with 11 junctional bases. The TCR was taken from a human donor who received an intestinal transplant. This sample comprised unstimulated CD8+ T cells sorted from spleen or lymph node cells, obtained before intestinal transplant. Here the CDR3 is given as CASSLAGGGQETQYF. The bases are TGTGCCAGTAGTCTAGCGGGAGGAGGGCAAGAGACCCAGTACTTC.